These 27 T cell receptor beta chains were all obtained from the same sample, sequenced in a study of T cells in localized non-small cell lung cancer. Using immunoSEQ multiplex PCR, the repertoire was profiled, and TCRdb retains in-frame clones only, with some absent. The repertoire holds roughly 16,000 clones, with roughly 80% as singletons. This specimen consisted of peripheral blood, obtained before any cancer treatment. The receptors were gathered from a male donor aged 60 or over with stage I lung adenocarcinoma.

The chain couples TRBV7-9 to TRBJ1-2; no definite D call. The CDR3 has 13 residues. CDR1 and CDR2 (germline): SEHNR, FQNEAQ (reference sequence). Trimming left V 6 bases short and J 2 bases short, with 10 bases between. CDR3 in amino acids: CASRRTENYGYTF. The CDR3 nucleotides are TGTGCCAGCAGACGGACGGAAAACTATGGCTACACCTTC.

This chain uses TRBV5-5 with TRBJ1-3; no definite D call. The V gene lost 4 bases and the J gene lost 3 bases, with 11 bases spanning the gap. CDR1 and CDR2 from the germline V gene are SGHKS and YYEKEE (reference sequence). The CDR3 loop spans 14 amino acids. The CDR3 bases are TGTGCCAGCAGCCCGGCGGTAGATGGAAACACCATATATTTT. It is translated as CASSPAVDGNTIYF.

This clone was counted once. The chain links TRBV30 to TRBJ2-1; D remains unclear. The CDR3 covers 12 residues. The ends were cut back, 0 bases at V and 11 bases at J, with 11 bases in the middle. Germline values: CDR1 GTSNPN, CDR2 SVGIG (reference sequence). The CDR3 loop is CAWSVRIGQQFF. The CDR3, as DNA: TGTGCCTGGAGTGTAAGAATAGGCCAGCAGTTCTTC.

The CDR3 is CASVRVAGGLHEQYF. CDR3 nucleotides: TGTGCCAGCGTGAGGGTAGCGGGAGGGTTGCACGAGCAGTACTTC. This chain uses TRBV7-2 with TRBJ2-7, with 11 bases aligning to TRBD2. The length of the CDR3 is 15 residues. The junction had 11 bases not matched to a gene; V was cut back by 8 bases and J by 5 bases. The germline V gene has CDR1 SGHTA and CDR2 FQGNSA.

This clone was recorded once. The V call is TRBV5-1, the J call TRBJ2-7; D gene uncertain. Germline V CDR1 and CDR2: SGHRS, YFSETQ. The ends were cut back, 4 bases at V and 0 bases at J, with 8 bases in the middle. The length of the CDR3 is 13 residues. CDR3 sequence reads: CASSPGPSYEQYF. In nucleotides, the CDR3 is TGCGCCAGCAGCCCGGGCCCCTCCTACGAGCAGTACTTC.

The chain couples TRBV2 to TRBJ2-5, with D possibly TRBD1 on 5 matching bases. This CDR3 region has 12 residues. V was shortened by 6 bases and J by 3 bases, with 8 bases between the two germline ends. The germline CDR1 and CDR2 sequences are SNHLY and FYNNEI. The chain's CDR3 is CASSSGKETQYF. The CDR3, as DNA: TGTGCCAGCAGCTCAGGGAAAGAGACCCAGTACTTC. The variable domain in full, with the rest retrieved from reference TRBV2 and TRBJ2-5, is EPEVTQTPSHQVTQMGQEVILRCVPISNHLYFYWYRQILGQKVEFLVSFYNNEISEKSEIFDDQFSVERPDGSNFTLKIRSTKLEDSAMYFCASSSGKETQYFGPGTRLLVL.

CDR3 region: CASSGGRDSNQPQHF. The CDR3 region has the DNA TGTGCCAGCAGTGGGGGCAGAGATAGCAATCAGCCCCAGCATTTT. The chain carries TRBV6-5 and TRBJ1-5, with a tentative D call TRBD1 (6 bases). V lost 5 bases, J lost 0 bases, and 11 bases lay in between. Germline values: CDR1 MNHEY, CDR2 SVGAGI. This CDR3 comprises 15 residues.

The chain uses TRBV19 and TRBJ2-7; unclear D gene. CDR1 and CDR2 from the germline V gene are LNHDA and SQIVND (reference sequence). This CDR3 comprises 14 residues. With 1 base removed from V and 4 bases from J, the gap between germline ends came to 11 bases. In DNA, the CDR3 is TGTGCCAGTAGTATAGTAACTCCCTCGTACGAGCAGTACTTC. This sequence encodes CASSIVTPSYEQYF.

Remarks on this clone: The sample contains more than one DNA sequence encoding this CDR3. V is TRBV9 and J is TRBJ2-3; D uncertain. This CDR3 has 13 amino acids. CDR1 is SGDLS, CDR2 YYNGEE, per germline. V gave up 1 base and J gave up 3 bases, with 6 bases separating them. The CDR3: CASSVLETDTQYF. In nucleotides, the CDR3 is TGTGCCAGCAGCGTACTAGAGACAGATACGCAGTATTTT.

The chain is built from TRBV9 and TRBJ1-6; D is unclear. The CDR3 spans 14 residues. Trimming cost V 0 bases and J 7 bases, with 8 bases left between them. CDR1 SGDLS and CDR2 YYNGEE come from the germline V gene. This chain's CDR3 is CASSVGFGNSPLHF. CDR3 sequence (DNA): TGTGCCAGCAGCGTAGGGTTCGGCAATTCACCCCTCCACTTT.

The chain links TRBV28 to TRBJ2-7; maybe TRBD1 (5 bases). The CDR3 is 12 residues long. V was clipped by 7 bases and J by 11 bases, with 18 bases between them. From germline, CDR1 is MDHEN and CDR2 SYDVKM. CDR3 in amino acids: CASNGIGAIEYF. The CDR3 DNA reads as TGTGCCAGCAATGGGATTGGGGCTATCGAGTACTTC.

V usage is TRBV4-3 and J usage is TRBJ2-1; no clear D gene. V lost 0 bases and J 5 bases, leaving 8 bases between the germline ends. The CDR3 contains 14 residues. CDR1 is LGHNA and CDR2 is YSLEER in the germline V gene. CDR3 residues: CASSQDRQNNEQFF. DNA for the CDR3: TGCGCCAGCAGCCAAGACCGGCAGAACAATGAGCAGTTCTTC.

Comment on this clone: An end of the junction does not agree with germline; a read error may underlie this. The chain carries TRBV18 and TRBJ1-2; TRBD1 is a possible D gene (5 bases). CDR3 length equals 13 residues. Germline assignment: CDR1 KGHSH and CDR2 LQKENI. The CDR3 DNA is TGTGCCAGCCCACCTGGGGGAGACTATGGCTACACCTTC. Its protein is CASPPGGDYGYTF. Full variable domain (remainder filled in from reference TRBV18 and TRBJ1-2): NAGVMQNPRHLVRRRGQEARLRCSPMKGHSHVYWYRQLPEEGLKFMVYLQKENIIDESGMPKERFSAEFPKEGPSILRIQQVVRGDSAAYFCASPPGGDYGYTFGSGTRLTVV.

CDR3 in DNA: TGTGCCAGCAGCCAAGATCCCGGGGCCGCGGGAGAGCAGTACTTC. Encoded protein: CASSQDPGAAGEQYF. This sequence joins TRBV14 and TRBJ2-7; a weak D match, TRBD2 (6 bases). Germline loops: CDR1 SGHDN, CDR2 FVKESK. V dropped 0 bases and J dropped 7 bases, with 16 bases sitting between them. The CDR3 has 15 residues.

The DNA for the CDR3 is TGTGCCAGCAGTCCAAGGGCCCATCAGGATGAGCAGTTCTTC. It codes for CASSPRAHQDEQFF. V usage is TRBV9 and J usage is TRBJ2-1; D remains unclear. From germline, CDR1 is SGDLS and CDR2 YYNGEE. V was clipped by 5 bases and J by 8 bases, with 17 bases between them. The CDR3 runs to 14 residues.

CDR3: CASSLVVGETQYF. CDR3 bases: TGTGCCAGCAGCTTAGTCGTGGGAGAGACCCAGTACTTC. This sequence joins TRBV5-6 and TRBJ2-5; D is unclear. The germline V gene has CDR1 SGHDT and CDR2 YYEEEE. Trimming stripped 2 bases from V and 4 bases from J, with 9 bases between. The CDR3 has 13 amino acids.

This clone has just a few counts. CDR3 DNA: TGCGCCAGCAGCCCCGGTAGCGGGAGGGCCCAGTACGAGCAGTACTTC. Translation gives CASSPGSGRAQYEQYF. The chain combines TRBV4-3 with TRBJ2-7; TRBD2 aligns across 11 bases. Germline lookup yields CDR1 LGHNA and CDR2 YSLEER. The V and J ends lost 4 bases and 4 bases, in that order; junction bases with no gene match: 9. The CDR3 is 16 amino acids.

This chain connects TRBV28 to TRBJ2-7; 13 bases align to TRBD2. Germline assignment: CDR1 MDHEN and CDR2 SYDVKM. CDR3 size: 14 residues. J gave up 3 bases and V 8 bases, and 4 bases lay outside the gene matches. The CDR3 bases are TGTGCCAGCGCCCGGACTAGCGGGGGCTACGAGCAGTACTTC. Translated: CASARTSGGYEQYF.

The chain recombines TRBV7-2 with TRBJ2-1; 9 nucleotides agree with TRBD1. Germline assignment: CDR1 SGHTA and CDR2 FQGNSA. V gave up 5 bases and J gave up 7 bases; unmatched junction bases: 12. This CDR3 region has 16 residues. The CDR3 spells CASSGYPGQGGNEQFF. In DNA, the CDR3 is TGTGCCAGCAGCGGTTACCCGGGACAGGGTGGGAATGAGCAGTTCTTC.

This clone was recorded once. CDR3: CASSYSHPGLNTEAFF. CDR3 sequence (DNA): TGTGCCAGCAGTTACTCGCATCCGGGTTTGAACACTGAAGCTTTCTTT. The rearrangement joins TRBV6-5 to TRBJ1-1; D uncertain. There are 16 residues in the CDR3. V lost 0 bases and J lost 0, with 11 bases in between. Germline V gives CDR1 MNHEY, CDR2 SVGAGI.

A single count supports this clone. In DNA, the CDR3 is TGTGCCAGCCCCAGGACTGGACCTAGCTCTGGAAACACCATATATTTT. Encoded protein: CASPRTGPSSGNTIYF. The rearrangement uses TRBV9 and TRBJ1-3, with no clear D. CDR1 and CDR2 from the germline V gene are SGDLS and YYNGEE. The CDR3 totals 16 residues. V was clipped by 7 bases and J by 0 bases, with 17 bases between them.

This chain joins TRBV21-1 and TRBJ2-7; the table gives TRBD2 as D, unverified against the DNA. TRBV21-1 counts as a pseudogene. This CDR3 spans 14 amino acids. This CDR3 reads CASTRLPFLDEQYF. CDR3 DNA sequence: TGTGCCAGCACCCGACTCCCTTTCCTAGACGAGCAGTACTTC.

The chain uses TRBV6-6 and TRBJ1-1; 8 nucleotides line up with TRBD1. This CDR3 is built from 15 residues. Unmatched junction bases numbered 10, after V lost 5 bases and J lost 5 bases. Looked up from germline, CDR1 is MNHNY and CDR2 is SVGAGI (reference sequence). Written as DNA, the CDR3 is TGTGCCAGCAGTAACCCAAAACAGGGGGGGACTGAAGCTTTCTTT. Protein sequence: CASSNPKQGGTEAFF.

The chain uses TRBV2 and TRBJ1-6, with D perhaps matching TRBD1 (5 bases). Deletions cut 2 bases from V and 3 bases from J, with 8 bases between. This CDR3 spans 15 amino acids. CDR1 and CDR2 from the germline V gene are SNHLY and FYNNEI. Written as DNA, the CDR3 is TGTGCCAGCAGTGAACCTACAGGCTATAATTCACCCCTCCACTTT. Protein product: CASSEPTGYNSPLHF.

Only one count was recorded for this clone. CDR3 region: CASSSTGGDETQYF. In DNA, the CDR3 is TGTGCCAGCAGCTCGACAGGAGGGGATGAGACCCAGTACTTC. The chain couples TRBV5-4 to TRBJ2-5; TRBD1 or TRBD2 may be the D gene (6 bases each). Trimming stripped 3 bases from V and 5 bases from J, with 14 bases between. The CDR3 is made up of 14 amino acids. Germline CDR1 is SGHNT and CDR2 is YYREEE (reference sequence).

This clone was observed a handful of times. The V and J genes are TRBV6-9 and TRBJ2-7; D is perhaps TRBD2 (6 bases). This CDR3 has 15 residues. With 3 bases removed from V and 5 bases from J, the gap between germline ends came to 17 bases. The germline CDR1 and CDR2 sequences are MNHGY and SVAAGI. CDR3 sequence reads: CASSYGAGLWNEQYF. The CDR3 DNA is TGTGCCAGCAGTTACGGAGCGGGCCTTTGGAACGAGCAGTACTTC.

The V gene is TRBV27, the J gene TRBJ2-3, with 7 bases lining up with TRBD2. In germline, CDR1 is MNHEY, CDR2 SMNVEV (reference sequence). The ends lost 0 bases at V and 4 bases at J; junction bases unmatched: 7. The CDR3 consists of 16 residues. CDR3 in amino acids: CASSLSAGRDSDTQYF. CDR3 coding DNA: TGTGCCAGCAGTTTATCGGCAGGGAGGGATTCAGATACGCAGTATTTT.